This T cell receptor (beta chain) was captured by sequencing in a study of CD8 T cells in Susac syndrome. Overall study findings and caveats: By the study's own acknowledgment, its TCR sequencing and HLA analysis included relatively few individuals.

With random hexamers, roughly 0.5 to 1 ug RNA was reverse transcribed. The CDR3 of TCR beta was amplified by immunoSEQ multiplex PCR across 54 Vbeta and 13 Jbeta. TCRdb called the immunoSEQ multiplex PCR reads again in MiXCR, with one record for every CDR3 protein. This sample has around 200,000 distinct CDR3 sequences, with around 95% found just once. In the case of this clonotype: What it recognizes is unknown.

The source of this sequence is a human donor with Susac syndrome. Sample: CD8+ T cells from PBMCs.

The CDR3, as DNA: TGTGCCAGCAGTGACCCCCCCTACGAGCAGTACTTC. Residues: CASSDPPYEQYF. The chain links TRBV2 to TRBJ2-7; D gene ambiguous. The CDR3 extends over 12 amino acids. Per the germline V gene, CDR1 is SNHLY and CDR2 is FYNNEI. V was trimmed by 3 bases and J by 2 bases, leaving 5 bases between them.